This T cell receptor (beta chain) appears in the sequencing data of a study of blood T cell repertoires in COVID-19. Sequencing was performed with immunoSEQ multiplex PCR; in TCRdb, only in-frame clones are kept and a portion is missing. The table records 400,000 or so clones, approximately 87% of them present only once. V shed 3 bases and J 4 bases; nucleotides not matched to a gene: 5. Germline V gene sequence: CDR1 SGHAT, CDR2 FQNNGV. The length of the CDR3 is 14 residues. The clonotype originates from a man aged 35-49 years in a cohort exposed to, infected with or recovered from COVID-19 (not recorded which). The chain recombines TRBV11-2 with TRBJ1-1; 7 nucleotides line up with TRBD1. The sample was PBMCs or T cells enriched from blood (not recorded which). CDR3 bases: TGTGCCAGCAGCTTCGGCCAGGGGGGCACTGAAGCTTTCTTT. Translated, it gives CASSFGQGGTEAFF.